The clone carrying this T cell receptor (beta chain) was picked up many times. The CDR3 is made up of 15 amino acids. V was cut by 3 bases and J by 6 bases, with 18 bases left in between. Germline loops: CDR1 SGHRS, CDR2 YFSETQ. This sample was taken from a study of T-cell reconstitution after alpha-beta-depleted transplantation in children. The authors prepared the TCRbeta library with unique molecular identifiers. One entry per CDR3 protein, called by TCRdb with MiXCR from the PCR reads. Of roughly 180,000 distinct CDR3 sequences in the sample, 11% were seen once. J is TRBJ1-2 and V is TRBV5-1; tentatively, D is TRBD1 (6 bases). The source is a boy younger than 10 with acute myeloid leukemia, due to receive a stem cell transplant. Source: PBMCs, taken before TCRalphabeta/CD19-depleted stem cell transplant. The CDR3 here is CASSSPDPDSNGYTF. The CDR3 DNA reads TGCGCCAGCAGCTCGCCGGACCCGGACAGTAATGGCTACACCTTC.